The clone carrying this TCR beta chain occurred many times. The antigen is not known. The data were taken from a study of T-cell memory formation after mild COVID-19. Study results and caveats: The main location of contracting CD4+ clones was CM and EM, and that of contracting CD8+ clones was EMRA.

From the 5' RACE reads, TCRdb called clonotypes with MiXCR, one entry per CDR3 protein. The top ten clones hold 22% of a sample with around 300,000 distinct CDR3 sequences, roughly 8.2% of them seen once. The receptor comes from a man in his late teens or twenties who had mild COVID-19 (a few samples of this study predate the infection). Cell type and time point are not known. Sequences were obtained from PBMCs or a T cell subset sorted from them (not recorded which).

CDR3: CASSNKMGTGSLLGNTIYF. In DNA, the CDR3 is TGTGCCAGCAGTAATAAGATGGGGACAGGTAGTCTCCTTGGAAACACCATATATTTT. The chain couples TRBV7-3 to TRBJ1-3; 8 nucleotides agree with TRBD1. This CDR3 spans 19 amino acids. The germline V gene has CDR1 SGHTA and CDR2 FQGTGA. Trimming at V came to 6 bases and at J to 3 bases, leaving 19 bases not matched to a gene.